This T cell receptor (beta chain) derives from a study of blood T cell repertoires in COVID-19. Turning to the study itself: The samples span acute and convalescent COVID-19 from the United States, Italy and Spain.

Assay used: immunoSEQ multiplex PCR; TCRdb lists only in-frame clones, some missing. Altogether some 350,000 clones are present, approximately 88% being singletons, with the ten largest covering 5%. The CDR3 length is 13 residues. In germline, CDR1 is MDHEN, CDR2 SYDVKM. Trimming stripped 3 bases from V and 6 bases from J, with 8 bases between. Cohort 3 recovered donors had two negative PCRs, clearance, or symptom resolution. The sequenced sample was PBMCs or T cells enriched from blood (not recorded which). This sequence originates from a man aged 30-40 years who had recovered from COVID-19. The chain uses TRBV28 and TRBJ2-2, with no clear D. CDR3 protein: CASSFLSPGELFF. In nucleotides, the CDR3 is TGTGCCAGCAGTTTCCTCAGTCCCGGGGAGCTGTTTTTT. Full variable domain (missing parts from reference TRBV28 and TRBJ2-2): DVKVTQSSRYLVKRTGEKVFLECVQDMDHENMFWYRQDPGLGLRLIYFSYDVKMKEKGDIPEGYSVSREKKERFSLILESASTNQTSMYLCASSFLSPGELFFGEGSRLTVL.